These 24 T cell receptor beta chains came from one sample sequenced in a study of cytomegalovirus exposure and HLA in healthy donors. PCR involved 60 Vbeta and 13 Jbeta primers. TCRdb keeps only in-frame clones here, not all; method: immunoSEQ multiplex PCR. The table includes about 160,000 clones, 75% to 90% detected once. The sample comprised PBMCs. These receptors all come from a man aged 30-40 years in good health and CMV-seronegative.

This chain joins TRBV6-5 and TRBJ1-5; 8 bases fit TRBD1. The CDR3 is 15 amino acids. CDR1 is MNHEY and CDR2 is SVGAGI in the germline V gene. V lost 4 bases to trimming and J lost 4 bases; unmatched junction nucleotides: 6. In DNA, the CDR3 is TGTGCCAGCAGTTCGGACAGGGTTAATAATCAGCCCCAGCATTTT. Translating it yields CASSSDRVNNQPQHF.

The rearrangement joins TRBV5-6 to TRBJ1-4, with 7 nucleotides matching TRBD1. CDR1 is SGHDT and CDR2 is YYEEEE in the germline V gene. CDR3 length: 15 residues. V was pared by 0 bases and J by 5 bases, with 4 bases of the junction left unmatched. The CDR3, as DNA: TGTGCCAGCAGCTTGGCCACGGGACAGAATGAAAAACTGTTTTTT. The encoded protein is CASSLATGQNEKLFF.

The genes are TRBV5-1 and TRBJ2-2, with D hard to call. V lost 0 bases, J lost 0 bases, and 15 bases lay in between. Germline lookup yields CDR1 SGHRS and CDR2 YFSETQ. The CDR3 extends over 18 amino acids. The CDR3 loop reads CASSLASVGVPNTGELFF. DNA for the CDR3: TGCGCCAGCAGCTTGGCCTCGGTGGGCGTCCCGAACACCGGGGAGCTGTTTTTT. Variable domain in full (rest from reference TRBV5-1 and TRBJ2-2): KAGVTQTPRYLIKTRGQQVTLSCSPISGHRSVSWYQQTPGQGLQFLFEYFSETQRNKGNFPGRFSGRQFSNSRSEMNVSTLELGDSALYLCASSLASVGVPNTGELFFGEGSRLTVL.

The chain is built from TRBV27 and TRBJ2-7; D might be TRBD2 (6 bases). Germline V lookup: CDR1 MNHEY, CDR2 SMNVEV (reference sequence). The ends were cut back, 8 bases at V and 3 bases at J, with 8 bases in the middle. The CDR3 totals 11 residues. This CDR3 reads CASEAGYEQYF. In DNA form, the CDR3 reads TGTGCCAGCGAAGCGGGCTACGAGCAGTACTTC.

This chain joins TRBV7-6 and TRBJ2-7, with unresolved D. Trimming took 2 bases from V and 2 from J, leaving 10 bases between them. The length of the CDR3 is 14 residues. CDR1 and CDR2 from the germline V gene are SGHVS and FNYEAQ. CDR3 region: CASSLSKRTYEQYF. DNA for the CDR3: TGTGCCAGCAGCTTAAGTAAGAGAACCTACGAGCAGTACTTC.

The gene calls are TRBV7-9 and TRBJ1-1; D perhaps matches TRBD1 (5 bases). Germline CDR1 and CDR2: SEHNR and FQNEAQ (reference sequence). CDR3 length: 13 amino acids. The V gene lost 6 bases and the J gene lost 0 bases, with 8 bases spanning the gap. DNA for the CDR3: TGTGCCAGCAGTCAGGGCATGAACACTGAAGCTTTCTTT. It specifies CASSQGMNTEAFF.

The gene calls are TRBV4-2 and TRBJ2-7, with 10 positions matching TRBD2. CDR1 and CDR2 from the germline V gene are LGHNA and YNFKEQ. This CDR3 contains 17 residues. V gave up 2 bases and J gave up 3 bases; unmatched junction bases: 10. The CDR3 sequence is CASSQRPGTSEIYEQYF. CDR3 nucleotide sequence: TGTGCCAGCAGCCAAAGGCCCGGGACTAGCGAGATCTACGAGCAGTACTTC.

The V gene is TRBV27, the J gene TRBJ2-7; perhaps TRBD2 as D (5 bases). CDR3 length: 14 residues. The V gene lost 2 bases and the J gene lost 3 bases, with 11 bases spanning the gap. CDR1 is MNHEY and CDR2 is SMNVEV in the germline V gene (reference sequence). The CDR3, as DNA: TGTGCCAGCAGTTTAGGATTCCGGGGCTACGAGCAGTACTTC. It translates to CASSLGFRGYEQYF.

The chain is built from TRBV11-2 and TRBJ2-7, with TRBD2 matching over 7 bases. Unmatched junction bases numbered 9, after V lost 2 bases and J lost 5 bases. The CDR3 totals 15 residues. The germline V gene encodes CDR1 SGHAT and CDR2 FQNNGV. CDR3 coding DNA: TGTGCCAGCAGCTTACTGCTGGCGGGAGAGAACGAGCAGTACTTC. Encoded protein: CASSLLLAGENEQYF.

The V and J genes are TRBV11-2 and TRBJ2-7; 7 nucleotides align to TRBD2. The V segment lost 1 base and the J segment 6 bases; nucleotides outside the gene matches: 3. The CDR3 is 13 amino acids. The germline V gene encodes CDR1 SGHAT and CDR2 FQNNGV. The CDR3 region is CASSLVGGGEQYF. CDR3 in DNA: TGTGCCAGCAGCTTAGTAGGCGGGGGCGAGCAGTACTTC.

The chain carries TRBV30 and TRBJ2-5; D ambiguous. The end of the DNA aligns better with TRBJ2-7, so the J call may be wrong. The CDR3 sequence is 11 residues long. Germline V gene lookup returns CDR1 GTSNPN and CDR2 SVGIG (reference sequence). The chain's CDR3 is CAWARSYEQYF. CDR3 in DNA: TGTGCCTGGGCCCGCTCCTACGAGCAGTACTTC.

The chain joins TRBV7-9 to TRBJ2-3; 9 positions agree with TRBD1. Germline V lookup: CDR1 SEHNR, CDR2 FQNEAQ (reference sequence). V lost 4 bases to trimming and J lost 2 bases; unmatched junction nucleotides: 7. This CDR3 spans 16 amino acids. Here the CDR3 DNA reads TGTGCCAGCAGCTCAAACAGGGGGCGCATCACAGATACGCAGTATTTT. This translates into CASSSNRGRITDTQYF.

The chain is built from TRBV6-6 and TRBJ1-1; no clear D. V dropped 4 bases and J dropped 5 bases, with 14 bases sitting between them. Per germline, CDR1 MNHNY and CDR2 SVGAGI (reference sequence). The CDR3 spans 14 residues. CDR3 sequence: CASSLLQGGTEAFF. CDR3 sequence (DNA): TGTGCCAGCAGTTTACTTCAAGGAGGAACTGAAGCTTTCTTT.

The rearrangement joins TRBV7-6 to TRBJ2-4; 14 positions match TRBD2. Trimming at V came to 5 bases and at J to 1 base, leaving 16 bases not matched to a gene. This CDR3 is built from 21 residues. Germline V gene lookup returns CDR1 SGHVS and CDR2 FNYEAQ. The CDR3 region is CASSTPGTSGRLLEAKNIQYF. CDR3 bases: TGTGCCAGCAGCACCCCGGGGACTAGCGGGAGACTACTAGAGGCCAAAAACATTCAGTACTTC.

The CDR3 DNA is TGCGCCAGCAGCACTGAGACAGGGTTTTATGTGGGGGATGAAAAACTGTTTTTT. It encodes CASSTETGFYVGDEKLFF. V usage is TRBV5-1 and J usage is TRBJ1-4, with 7 bases matching TRBD1. The CDR3 has 18 amino acids. CDR1 SGHRS and CDR2 YFSETQ come from the germline V gene. Germline trimming cut 4 bases from V and 6 bases from J; bases unmatched to any gene: 18.

V usage is TRBV5-4 and J usage is TRBJ1-1; D gene unclear. The CDR3 sequence is 12 residues long. Germline V gives CDR1 SGHNT, CDR2 YYREEE (reference sequence). V gave up 4 bases and J gave up 3 bases, with 7 bases separating them. The CDR3 DNA sequence: TGTGCCAGCAGCCCCTCTCACACTGAAGCTTTCTTT. It encodes CASSPSHTEAFF.

The CDR3 region is CASSPGQGIYEQYF. In DNA form, the CDR3 reads TGTGCCAGCAGCCCGGGACAGGGGATCTACGAGCAGTACTTC. This sequence joins TRBV7-6 and TRBJ2-5; TRBD1 matches 10 bases. Judging by the DNA end, TRBJ2-7 fits better; the J call may be wrong. Looked up from germline, CDR1 is SGHVS and CDR2 is FNYEAQ. This CDR3 has 14 amino acids.

The V call is TRBV30, the J call TRBJ1-2, with D uncertain. Germline CDR1 GTSNPN, CDR2 SVGIG (reference sequence). This CDR3 comprises 12 residues. The ends were cut back, 4 bases at V and 7 bases at J, with 13 bases in the middle. CDR3 amino acids: CAWNFLIGGYTF. CDR3 sequence (DNA): TGTGCCTGGAACTTCCTCATTGGTGGCTACACCTTC. Supplemented by reference TRBV30 and TRBJ1-2, the full variable domain reads SQTIHQWPATLVQPVGSPLSLECTVEGTSNPNLYWYRQAAGRGLQLLFYSVGIGQISSEVPQNLSASRPQDRQFILSSKKLLLSDSGFYLCAWNFLIGGYTFGSGTRLTVV.

The chain joins TRBV11-2 to TRBJ2-7; TRBD1 aligns across 7 bases. Germline trimming cut 1 base from V and 6 bases from J; bases unmatched to any gene: 6. This CDR3 is built from 14 residues. CDR1 and CDR2 (germline): SGHAT, FQNNGV. The CDR3 DNA reads TGTGCCAGCAGCTTAGGGGTAGGGGGCAGCGAGCAGTACTTC. It codes for CASSLGVGGSEQYF.

V usage is TRBV19 and J usage is TRBJ2-7; TRBD1 matches at 9 bases. From germline, CDR1 is LNHDA and CDR2 SQIVND (reference sequence). The CDR3 consists of 14 residues. After removal of 4 bases from V and 3 bases from J, the junction contained 4 bases not matched to a gene. The DNA of the CDR3 is TGTGCCAGTAGTACGGGACAGGGTATCTACGAGCAGTACTTC. Protein product: CASSTGQGIYEQYF.

J is TRBJ2-5 and V is TRBV10-3, with D unclear. CDR3 length: 14 residues. The V gene lost 0 bases and the J gene lost 0 bases, with 5 bases spanning the gap. Germline V gives CDR1 ENHRY, CDR2 SYGVKD. CDR3 sequence reads: CAISESIYQETQYF. In DNA, the CDR3 is TGTGCCATCAGTGAGTCAATCTACCAAGAGACCCAGTACTTC.

The chain has TRBV15 and TRBJ2-7; no clear D gene. V lost 0 bases to trimming and J lost 7 bases, with 7 bases between them. The CDR3 contains 12 residues. Germline assignment: CDR1 LNHNV and CDR2 YYDKDF (reference sequence). DNA for the CDR3: TGTGCCACCAGCAGAGATCTCGGTGAGCAGTACTTC. Its translation: CATSRDLGEQYF.

This sequence joins TRBV27 and TRBJ2-7, with TRBD1 as a possible D gene (6 bases). The CDR3 totals 16 residues. Trimming took 4 bases from V and 4 from J, leaving 20 bases between them. The V gene's germline CDR1 is MNHEY and CDR2 SMNVEV (reference sequence). The CDR3 here is CASSYSLGQTVYEQYF. CDR3 sequence (DNA): TGTGCCAGCAGTTACTCTCTTGGACAGACAGTTTACGAGCAGTACTTC.

V usage is TRBV4-1 and J usage is TRBJ1-3, with D maybe TRBD1 (5 bases). The CDR3 totals 13 residues. V was trimmed by 1 base and J by 4 bases, leaving 5 bases between them. CDR1 and CDR2 from the germline V gene are MGHRA and YSYEKL. CDR3 region: CASSQGQGNTIYF. In DNA form, the CDR3 reads TGCGCCAGCAGCCAAGGACAGGGAAACACCATATATTTT.